These T cell receptor beta chains were read from a single sample in a study of CD8+ T cells in alopecia areata. TCRdb's copy holds only in-frame clones and misses some; the assay was immunoSEQ multiplex PCR. This sample has nearly 110,000 clones, with about 83% found just once. The sequences come from CD8+ T cells sorted from blood, collected at week 24, from a patient treated with tofacitinib. Every receptor here comes from a human donor with alopecia areata. CDR3s include the opening cysteine and the closing phenylalanine or tryptophan. A D gene is named only where the DNA matches it firmly. A clone size is listed for some rows: how often the clone was seen (once, few, many), or a class if it is expanded.

j_call clone_size v_call d_call cdr3_nt cdr3_aa
TRBJ2-7 NA TRBV6-1 TRBD1 TGTGCCATCAGTGGAGCCGGGACAGGAGCCTACGAGCAGTACTTC CAISGAGTGAYEQYF
TRBJ2-7 once TRBV7-8 NA TGTGCCAGCAGCCAGATGGAGGGGGTCTACGAGCAGTACTTC CASSQMEGVYEQYF
TRBJ2-7 NA TRBV27 NA TGTGCCAGCAGTTTAAGGCCCTACGAGCAGTACTTC CASSLRPYEQYF
TRBJ2-3 NA TRBV29-1 TRBD2 TGCAGCGTTGAGGTTCGAGGGGGACTAGCGGGCTTTCGAGATACGCAGTATTTT CSVEVRGGLAGFRDTQYF
TRBJ2-3 few TRBV27 TRBD1 TGTGCCAGCTATGAGACAGGGAGCACAGATACGCAGTATTTT CASYETGSTDTQYF
TRBJ2-3 NA TRBV7-2 TRBD2 TGTGCCAGCAGCAAAGAGCCGGGACTAATTTTCACAGATACGCAGTATTTT CASSKEPGLIFTDTQYF
TRBJ2-7 NA TRBV6-6 TRBD1 TGTGCCAGCAGTCCCTGGGACAGCCCTGCCTACGAGCAGTACTTC CASSPWDSPAYEQYF
TRBJ1-1 NA TRBV27 NA TGTGCCAGCAGTCCCTCCGGTGCCAGCCAAAGCTTGAACACTGAAGCTTTCTTT CASSPSGASQSLNTEAFF
TRBJ2-5 NA TRBV4-2 TRBD2 TGTGCCAGCAGCCAAGATCTAGCGGGGACCGAAGAAACCCAGTACTTC CASSQDLAGTEETQYF
TRBJ2-1 NA TRBV7-8 NA TGTGCCAGCAGCTTACCGGGGAGAAGCTCCTACAATGAGCAGTTCTTC CASSLPGRSSYNEQFF
TRBJ2-1 NA TRBV29-1 TRBD1 TGCAGCGTTGCCGGACAGGGTACCTACAATGAGCAGTTCTTC CSVAGQGTYNEQFF
TRBJ2-5 once TRBV27 TRBD2 TGTGCCAGCAGTTTAACAGCGGGGGCGTACCAAGAGACCCAGTACTTC CASSLTAGAYQETQYF
TRBJ1-1 NA TRBV5-1 NA TGCGCCAGCAGCCCCTACCGGGTGGCCGGCGGGACTGAAGCTTTCTTT CASSPYRVAGGTEAFF
TRBJ1-2 NA TRBV4-2 TRBD1 TGTGCCAGCAGCCACCTGGGACAGGAGCCCTATGGCTACACCTTC CASSHLGQEPYGYTF
TRBJ2-7 NA TRBV7-9 TRBD1 TGTGCCAGCAGTACCGGGACAGGGGACAAAAGCTCCTACGAGCAGTACTTC CASSTGTGDKSSYEQYF
TRBJ2-7 once TRBV6-5 NA TGTGCCAGCAGTTACGGGCCCGAGCAGTACTTC CASSYGPEQYF
TRBJ1-2 NA TRBV2 NA TGTGCCAGCACTGGGGAGGCCGGGGGGACTTATGGCTACACCTTC CASTGEAGGTYGYTF
TRBJ1-4 NA TRBV5-1 TRBD1 TGCGCCAGCAGCTACGGACAGGGGGCGCCTGAAAAACTGTTTTTT CASSYGQGAPEKLFF
TRBJ1-1 NA TRBV14 NA TGTGCCAGCAGCCAAAGAAGATTCTCCGTAGTTCCGAACACTGAAGCTTTCTTT CASSQRRFSVVPNTEAFF
TRBJ2-1 NA TRBV19 TRBD1 TGTGCCAGTAACCCGACAGGGACCTACAATGAGCAGTTCTTC CASNPTGTYNEQFF
TRBJ2-7 once TRBV13 NA TGTGCCAGCAGCTTAGGAGACGAGCAGTACTTC CASSLGDEQYF
TRBJ2-7 once TRBV7-9 NA TGTGCCAGCAGCTTCGGGGCTTCCTACGAGCAGTACTTC CASSFGASYEQYF
TRBJ1-2 NA TRBV7-9 NA TGTGCCAGCAGCTTATCCACCGGGACACTTTGGGGCTACACCTTC CASSLSTGTLWGYTF
TRBJ2-1 NA TRBV5-4 NA TGTGCCAGCAGCGAGGACAGTATTTACAATGAGCAGTTCTTC CASSEDSIYNEQFF
TRBJ2-1 NA TRBV29-1 NA TGCAGCGTTGAAGAGGACACCTACAATGAGCAGTTCTTC CSVEEDTYNEQFF
TRBJ2-7 few TRBV7-2 NA TGTGCCAGCAGCTTAAACGGGGGGCCCGGAAGCGAGCAGTACTTC CASSLNGGPGSEQYF
TRBJ1-2 NA TRBV27 NA TGTGCCAGCAGTTGGGGTCCCCTCTGGGAGGTCTATGGCTACACCTTC CASSWGPLWEVYGYTF
TRBJ2-5 NA TRBV7-2 NA TGTGCCAGCAGCTTAGGTCAGTCCCAAGAGACCCAGTACTTC CASSLGQSQETQYF
TRBJ2-5 once TRBV7-6 TRBD2 TGTGCCAGCAGCTTTAGACTAGCAGCAGAGACCCAGTACTTC CASSFRLAAETQYF
TRBJ2-7 NA TRBV11-2 NA TGTGCCAGCAGCGCCCGGGACGGATCCTACGAGCAGTACTTC CASSARDGSYEQYF
TRBJ2-1 few TRBV23-1 NA TGCGCCAGCAGTCTATCGGCAGGGAGATTAGACAATGAGCAGTTCTTC CASSLSAGRLDNEQFF
TRBJ2-4 NA TRBV11-2 TRBD1 TGTGCCAGCAGCTCCGGGACAGGGGCCACCAAAAACATTCAGTACTTC CASSSGTGATKNIQYF
TRBJ2-3 NA TRBV2 TRBD1 TGTGCCAGCAGTGTCCACGGGACAGGGGAGGTGTGGGGCACAGATACGCAGTATTTT CASSVHGTGEVWGTDTQYF
TRBJ2-2 NA TRBV29-1 NA TGCAGCGTTGAAGAGGACCCTCAGGGCGGGGAGCTGTTTTTT CSVEEDPQGGELFF
TRBJ2-2 NA TRBV30 NA TGTGCCTGGAGTGTGAATTGGAGGGTCACCGGGGAGCTGTTTTTT CAWSVNWRVTGELFF
TRBJ1-2 NA TRBV6-6 TRBD1 TGTGCCAGCAGTGACAGGGTACATGGCTACACCTTC CASSDRVHGYTF
TRBJ2-2 NA TRBV29-1 TRBD2 TGCAGCGTTGGGGGAGGCGGGGGGCAGAACACCGGGGAGCTGTTTTTT CSVGGGGGQNTGELFF
TRBJ1-1 NA TRBV27 NA TGTGCCAGCAGTCCTCGCTCTCTGAACACTGAAGCTTTCTTT CASSPRSLNTEAFF
TRBJ2-1 NA TRBV7-6 TRBD1 TGTGCCAGCAGCGCGGAGCCGGGACAGGGGGGTGAGCAGTTCTTC CASSAEPGQGGEQFF
TRBJ1-1 NA TRBV29-1 NA TGCAGCGTTGAAGGCAGTACGAACACTGAAGCTTTCTTT CSVEGSTNTEAFF
TRBJ2-5 NA TRBV4-1 NA TGCGCCAGCAGCTCTGAGGACCAAGAGACCCAGTACTTC CASSSEDQETQYF
TRBJ2-3 NA TRBV2 TRBD2 TGTGCCACGATGGGCGGACTAGCGGGGGTTAGCACAGATACGCAGTATTTT CATMGGLAGVSTDTQYF
TRBJ2-5 many TRBV7-6 NA TGTGCCAGCAGCTTAACGCAAAGCCAAGAGACCCAGTACTTC CASSLTQSQETQYF
TRBJ1-5 once TRBV6-1 NA TGTGCCAGCAGTGATTGGGGTAATCAGCCCCAGCATTTT CASSDWGNQPQHF
TRBJ2-3 few TRBV19 TRBD2 TGTGCCAGCCGAAAAGCGTCGCGGGGGTGGTCGGATACGCAGTATTTT CASRKASRGWSDTQYF
TRBJ2-7 few TRBV28 NA TGTGCCAGCAGCCCCTTCATCACCTACGAGCAGTACTTC CASSPFITYEQYF
TRBJ2-1 NA TRBV11-1 NA TGTGCCAGCAGCCTCAGCGTTTACAATGAGCAGTTCTTC CASSLSVYNEQFF
TRBJ2-1 NA TRBV11-2 TRBD2 TGTGCCAGCAGCTTAGCGGGGGGGCTCTTCAATGAGCAGTTCTTC CASSLAGGLFNEQFF
TRBJ2-7 NA TRBV29-1 NA TGCAGCGTCGCGGGACCTACCCAGTCCTACGAGCAGTACTTC CSVAGPTQSYEQYF
TRBJ2-3 NA TRBV7-2 TRBD1 TGTGCCAGCAGCCACGACAGGGTTGGAGATACGCAGTATTTT CASSHDRVGDTQYF
TRBJ1-2 NA TRBV19 NA TGTGCCAGTAGTTTTGGCTCCTCCGGCGGCTATGGCTACACCTTC CASSFGSSGGYGYTF
TRBJ2-7 NA TRBV6-6 NA TGTGCCAGCAGTTCCTCTAGGATAGAGCAGTACTTC CASSSSRIEQYF
TRBJ2-3 once TRBV6-1 NA TGTGCCAGCAGTGAAACGGCTTGGACAGTGTCTAGCACAGATACGCAGTATTTT CASSETAWTVSSTDTQYF
TRBJ2-3 NA TRBV27 TRBD2 TGTGCCAGCCGACTACGGACTAGCGTCGGAGATACGCAGTATTTT CASRLRTSVGDTQYF
TRBJ2-1 NA TRBV9 NA TGTGCCAGCAGCCCCTACTCTCCGGGTGAGCAGTTCTTC CASSPYSPGEQFF